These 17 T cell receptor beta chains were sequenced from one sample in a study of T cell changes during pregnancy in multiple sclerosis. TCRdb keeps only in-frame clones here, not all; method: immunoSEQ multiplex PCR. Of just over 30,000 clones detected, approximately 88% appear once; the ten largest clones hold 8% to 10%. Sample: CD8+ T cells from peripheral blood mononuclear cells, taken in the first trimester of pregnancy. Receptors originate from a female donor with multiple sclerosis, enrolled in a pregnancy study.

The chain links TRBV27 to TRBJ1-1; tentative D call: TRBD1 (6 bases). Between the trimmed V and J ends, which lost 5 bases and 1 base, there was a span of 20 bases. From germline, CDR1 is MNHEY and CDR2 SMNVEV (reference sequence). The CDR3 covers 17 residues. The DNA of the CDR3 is TGTGCCAGCAGTCTAAAACGGGCCACAGGGTCGAACACTGAAGCTTTCTTT. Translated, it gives CASSLKRATGSNTEAFF.

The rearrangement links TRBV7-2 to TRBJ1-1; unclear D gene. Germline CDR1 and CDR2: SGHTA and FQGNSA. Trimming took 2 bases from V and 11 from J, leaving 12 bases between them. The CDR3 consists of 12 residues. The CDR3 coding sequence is TGTGCCAGCAGCTTATTGTCAGGTCAGGCTTTCTTT. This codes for CASSLLSGQAFF.

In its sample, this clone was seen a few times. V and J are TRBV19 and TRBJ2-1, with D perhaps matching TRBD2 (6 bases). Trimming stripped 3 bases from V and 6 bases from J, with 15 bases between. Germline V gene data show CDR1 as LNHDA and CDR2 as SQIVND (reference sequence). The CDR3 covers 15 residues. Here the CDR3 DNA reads TGTGCCAGTAGTATTCTGACTAGAGACATCAATGAGCAGTTCTTC. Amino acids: CASSILTRDINEQFF.

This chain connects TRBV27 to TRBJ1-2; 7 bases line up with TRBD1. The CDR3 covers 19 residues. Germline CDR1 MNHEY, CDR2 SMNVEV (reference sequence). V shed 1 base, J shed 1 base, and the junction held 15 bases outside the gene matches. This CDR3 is CASSLLGATGTESNYGYTF. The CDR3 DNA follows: TGTGCCAGCAGTTTATTAGGGGCCACCGGGACAGAAAGTAACTATGGCTACACCTTC.

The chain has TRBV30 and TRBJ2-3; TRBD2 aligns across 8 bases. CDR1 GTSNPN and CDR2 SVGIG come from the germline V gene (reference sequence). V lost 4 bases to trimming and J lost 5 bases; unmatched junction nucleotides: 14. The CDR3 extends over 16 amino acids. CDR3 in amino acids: CAWISGVAGGRDTQYF. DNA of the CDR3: TGTGCCTGGATCTCGGGCGTTGCGGGAGGAAGAGATACGCAGTATTTT.

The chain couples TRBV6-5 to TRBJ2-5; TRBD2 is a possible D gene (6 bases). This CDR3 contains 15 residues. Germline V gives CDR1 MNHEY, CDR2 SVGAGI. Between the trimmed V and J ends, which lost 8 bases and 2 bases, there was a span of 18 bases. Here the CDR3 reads CASAPGSGPQETQYF. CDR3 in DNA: TGTGCCAGCGCCCCGGGCAGCGGGCCTCAAGAGACCCAGTACTTC.

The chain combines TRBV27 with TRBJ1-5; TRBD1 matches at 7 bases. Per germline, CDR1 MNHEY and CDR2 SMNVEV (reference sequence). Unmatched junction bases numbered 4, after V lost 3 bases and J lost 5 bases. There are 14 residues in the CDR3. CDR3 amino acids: CASSLTGRHQPQHF. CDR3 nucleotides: TGTGCCAGCAGTTTGACAGGGAGGCATCAGCCCCAGCATTTT.

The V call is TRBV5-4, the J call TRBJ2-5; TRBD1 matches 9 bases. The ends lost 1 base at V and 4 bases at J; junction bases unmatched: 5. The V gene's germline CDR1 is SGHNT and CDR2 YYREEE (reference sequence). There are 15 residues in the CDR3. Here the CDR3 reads CASSLKQGATETQYF. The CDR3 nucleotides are TGTGCCAGCAGCTTGAAACAGGGGGCTACAGAGACCCAGTACTTC.

The CDR3 DNA sequence: TGTGCCAGCAGTTTTGGGGGCTCCTACACTGAAGCTTTCTTT. Translated, it gives CASSFGGSYTEAFF. The rearrangement uses TRBV28 and TRBJ1-1; possibly TRBD1 for D (6 bases). CDR3 length equals 14 residues. The germline V gene has CDR1 MDHEN and CDR2 SYDVKM. V lost 3 bases and J lost 3, with 11 bases in between.

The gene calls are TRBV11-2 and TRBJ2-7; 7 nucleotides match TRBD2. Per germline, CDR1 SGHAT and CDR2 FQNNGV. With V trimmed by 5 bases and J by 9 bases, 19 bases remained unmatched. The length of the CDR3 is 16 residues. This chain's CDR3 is CASSAPRDYFYEGQYF. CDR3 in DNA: TGTGCCAGCAGCGCGCCTCGGGACTACTTCTACGAAGGGCAGTACTTC.

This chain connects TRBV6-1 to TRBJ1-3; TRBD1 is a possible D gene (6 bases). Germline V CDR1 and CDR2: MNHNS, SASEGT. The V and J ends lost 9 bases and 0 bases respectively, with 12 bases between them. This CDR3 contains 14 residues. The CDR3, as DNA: TGTGCCAGGTTGGACAGTTACTCTGGAAACACCATATATTTT. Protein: CARLDSYSGNTIYF.

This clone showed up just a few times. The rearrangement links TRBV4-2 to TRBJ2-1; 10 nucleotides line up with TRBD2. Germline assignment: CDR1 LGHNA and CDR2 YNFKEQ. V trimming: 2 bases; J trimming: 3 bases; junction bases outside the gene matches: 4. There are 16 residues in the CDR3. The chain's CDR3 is CASSQRTSGDYNEQFF. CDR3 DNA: TGTGCCAGCAGCCAACGGACTAGCGGAGACTACAATGAGCAGTTCTTC.

The chain's CDR3 is CASSDRASYTETQYF. CDR3 nucleotides: TGTGCCAGCAGTGATCGGGCTAGCTATACGGAGACCCAGTACTTC. The chain recombines TRBV2 with TRBJ2-5, with D perhaps matching TRBD2 (5 bases). From germline, CDR1 is SNHLY and CDR2 FYNNEI. The CDR3 totals 15 residues. The V end was cut by 3 bases, the J end by 5 bases, with 16 bases between.

The CDR3 is CASSSGLAGGSTPYNEQFF. The CDR3 coding sequence is TGCGCCAGCAGCTCGGGACTAGCGGGGGGGTCGACACCATACAATGAGCAGTTCTTC. The chain joins TRBV5-1 to TRBJ2-1; 16 bases align to TRBD2. The junction had 10 bases not matched to a gene; V was cut back by 3 bases and J by 4 bases. Germline loops: CDR1 SGHRS, CDR2 YFSETQ. CDR3 length: 19 amino acids.

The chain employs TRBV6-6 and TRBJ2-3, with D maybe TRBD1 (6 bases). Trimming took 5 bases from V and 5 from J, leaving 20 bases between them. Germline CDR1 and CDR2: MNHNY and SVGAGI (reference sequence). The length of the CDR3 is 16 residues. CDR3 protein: CASSTPHRALEDTQYF. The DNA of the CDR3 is TGTGCCAGCAGTACCCCCCACAGGGCGTTGGAAGATACGCAGTATTTT.

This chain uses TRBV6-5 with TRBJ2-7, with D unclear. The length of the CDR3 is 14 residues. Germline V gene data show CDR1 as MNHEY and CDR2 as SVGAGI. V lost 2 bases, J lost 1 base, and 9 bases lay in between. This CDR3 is CASSYMSESYEQYF. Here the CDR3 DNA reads TGTGCCAGCAGTTACATGAGCGAGTCCTACGAGCAGTACTTC.

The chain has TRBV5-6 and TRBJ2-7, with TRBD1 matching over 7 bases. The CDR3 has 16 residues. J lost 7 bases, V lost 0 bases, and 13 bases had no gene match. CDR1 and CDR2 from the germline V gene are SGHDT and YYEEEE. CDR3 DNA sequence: TGTGCCAGCAGCTTGGCCGGTTGGCAGGGGGAGAGGGAGCAGTACTTC. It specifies CASSLAGWQGEREQYF. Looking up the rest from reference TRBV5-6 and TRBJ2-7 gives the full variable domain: DAGVTQSPTHLIKTRGQQVTLRCSPKSGHDTVSWYQQALGQGPQFIFQYYEEEERQRGNFPDRFSGHQFPNYSSELNVNALLLGDSALYLCASSLAGWQGEREQYFGPGTRLTVT.